This TCR beta chain comes out of a study of T-cell memory formation after mild COVID-19. Study results and limitations: Contracting clones localized mainly to CM and EM when CD4+ and mainly to EMRA when CD8+. Pre-infection memory carried some responding clones, suggesting that cross-reactive memory joined.

The V segment lost 5 bases and the J segment 6 bases; nucleotides outside the gene matches: 10. CDR1 and CDR2 from the germline V gene are SGHTA and FQGNSA. This CDR3 contains 16 residues. Of note for this clonotype: Its antigen is currently unknown.

Constant-segment primers were used for 5'RACE, and the resulting TCR alpha and TCR beta cDNA libraries carried sample barcodes and UMIs. TCRdb itself ran the 5' RACE reads through MiXCR, one entry per CDR3 protein. The sample carries hundreds of thousands of distinct CDR3 sequences, approximately 27% recorded once. The sequencing sample was made of PBMCs or a T cell subset sorted from them (not recorded which). This receptor was obtained from an adult woman who had mild COVID-19 (a few samples of this study predate the infection). Cell type and time point are not known. This chain joins TRBV7-2 and TRBJ1-6; 7 nucleotides line up with TRBD1. The CDR3 region has the DNA TGTGCCAGCAGCCCGGGACAGCTATTTATTAATTCACCCCTCCACTTT. Its protein is CASSPGQLFINSPLHF.